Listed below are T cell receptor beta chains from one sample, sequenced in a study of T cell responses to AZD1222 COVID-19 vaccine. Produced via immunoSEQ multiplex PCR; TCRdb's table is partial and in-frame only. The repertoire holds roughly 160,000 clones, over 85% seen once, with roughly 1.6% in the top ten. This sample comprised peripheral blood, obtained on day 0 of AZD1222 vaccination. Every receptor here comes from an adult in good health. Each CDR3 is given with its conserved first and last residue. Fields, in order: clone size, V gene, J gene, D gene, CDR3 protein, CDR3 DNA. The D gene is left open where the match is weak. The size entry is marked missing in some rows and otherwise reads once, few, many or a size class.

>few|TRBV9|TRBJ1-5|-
CASSPDSNQPQHF
TGTGCCAGCAGCCCGGATAGCAATCAGCCCCAGCATTTT
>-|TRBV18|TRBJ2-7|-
CASSPPGRSYEQYF
TGTGCCAGCTCACCACCGGGGAGGTCCTACGAGCAGTACTTC
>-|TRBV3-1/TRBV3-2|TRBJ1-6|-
CASSPQEGGNSPLHF
TGTGCCAGCAGCCCACAGGAGGGTGGTAATTCACCCCTCCACTTT
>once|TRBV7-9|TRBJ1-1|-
CASSLRQATEAFF
TGTGCCAGCAGTTTGAGACAGGCCACTGAAGCTTTCTTT
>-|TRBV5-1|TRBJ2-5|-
CASSLRQGTVGETQYF
TGCGCCAGCAGCTTGAGGCAGGGGACGGTTGGGGAGACCCAGTACTTC
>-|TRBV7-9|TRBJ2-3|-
CASSLGWGDTQYF
TGTGCCAGCAGCTTAGGATGGGGAGATACGCAGTATTTT
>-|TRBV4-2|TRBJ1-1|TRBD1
CASTAGGGSAFF
TGTGCCAGCACCGCAGGGGGGGGGTCGGCTTTCTTT
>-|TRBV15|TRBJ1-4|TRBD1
CATGQGDSLGNEKLFF
TGTGCCACCGGACAGGGGGACTCTCTAGGTAATGAAAAACTGTTTTTT
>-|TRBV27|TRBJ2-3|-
CASSFRAGRTDTQYF
TGTGCCAGCAGTTTTAGGGCGGGACGCACAGATACGCAGTATTTT
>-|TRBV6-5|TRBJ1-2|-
CASSYSSIGGGYTF
TGTGCCAGCAGTTACTCGAGTATCGGGGGCGGCTACACCTTC
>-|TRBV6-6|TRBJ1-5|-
CASTTKGRPQHF
TGTGCCAGCACTACTAAGGGGAGGCCCCAGCATTTT
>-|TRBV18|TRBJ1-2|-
CASSPTTTGYGYTF
TGTGCCAGCTCACCGACTACCACAGGGTATGGCTACACCTTC
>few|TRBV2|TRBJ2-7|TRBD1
CANGDSLAYEQYF
TGTGCCAACGGGGACAGTTTGGCCTACGAGCAGTACTTC
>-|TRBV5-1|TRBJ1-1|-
CASSLGQGTNTEAFF
TGCGCCAGCAGCTTGGGGCAGGGCACGAACACTGAAGCTTTCTTT
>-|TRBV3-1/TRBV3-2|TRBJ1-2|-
CASSQSDYGYTF
TGTGCCAGCAGCCAATCAGACTATGGCTACACCTTC
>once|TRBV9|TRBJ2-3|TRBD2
CASSGSGVVTDTQYF
TGTGCCAGCAGCGGGAGCGGGGTCGTCACAGATACGCAGTATTTT
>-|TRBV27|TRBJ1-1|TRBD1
CASSPRTGREAFF
TGTGCCAGCAGTCCAAGGACAGGGCGGGAAGCTTTCTTT
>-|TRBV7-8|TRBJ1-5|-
CASSFPGFQPQHF
TGTGCCAGCAGCTTTCCAGGGTTTCAGCCCCAGCATTTT
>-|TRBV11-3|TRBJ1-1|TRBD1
CASSRTGATEAFF
TGTGCCAGCAGCCGGACAGGGGCCACTGAAGCTTTCTTT
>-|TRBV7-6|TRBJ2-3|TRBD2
CASSQGLAGSDTQYF
TGTGCCAGCAGCCAAGGACTAGCGGGATCAGATACGCAGTATTTT
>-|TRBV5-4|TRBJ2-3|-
CASSLGRVDTQYF
TGTGCCAGCAGCTTAGGCAGGGTTGATACGCAGTATTTT
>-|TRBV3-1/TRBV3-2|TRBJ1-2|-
CASSQADQVVNYGYTF
TGTGCCAGCAGCCAGGCGGACCAAGTTGTTAACTATGGCTACACCTTC
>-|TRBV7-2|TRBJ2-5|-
CASSLVGPVLKETQYF
TGTGCCAGCAGCTTAGTGGGGCCGGTACTGAAAGAGACCCAGTACTTC
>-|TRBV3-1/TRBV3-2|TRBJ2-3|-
CASSQTDTQYF
TGTGCCAGCAGCCAAACAGATACGCAGTATTTT
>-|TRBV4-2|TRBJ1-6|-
CASSPMGGFYNSPLHF
TGTGCCAGCAGCCCCATGGGGGGATTCTATAATTCACCCCTCCACTTT
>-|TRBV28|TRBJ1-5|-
CASSLQQVQPQHF
TGTGCCAGCAGTTTACAGCAGGTCCAGCCCCAGCATTTT
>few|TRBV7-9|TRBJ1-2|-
CASSHSGGTNLYGYTF
TGTGCCAGCAGCCACTCCGGGGGGACAAACCTCTATGGCTACACCTTC
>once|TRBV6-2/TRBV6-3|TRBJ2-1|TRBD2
CASSYQLAGGLYNEQFF
TGTGCCAGCAGTTATCAGCTAGCGGGGGGCCTCTACAATGAGCAGTTCTTC
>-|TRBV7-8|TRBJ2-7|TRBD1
CASSLRTGLSEQYF
TGTGCCAGCAGCTTACGGACAGGTTTGAGCGAGCAGTACTTC
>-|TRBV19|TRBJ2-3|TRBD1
CASRRQGVFGTDTQYF
TGTGCCTCGAGGAGACAGGGGGTTTTTGGCACAGATACGCAGTATTTT
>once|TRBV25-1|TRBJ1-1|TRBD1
CASSYRGRGIEAFF
TGTGCCAGCAGCTATAGGGGGCGCGGAATTGAAGCTTTCTTT
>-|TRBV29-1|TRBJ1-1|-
CSVDATANMNTEAFF
TGCAGCGTTGATGCGACGGCCAACATGAACACTGAAGCTTTCTTT
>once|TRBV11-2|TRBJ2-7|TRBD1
CASSLDYRGLYEQYF
TGTGCCAGCAGCTTAGACTACAGGGGGCTCTACGAGCAGTACTTC
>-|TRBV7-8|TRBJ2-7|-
CASSLPKSRDREAGGYEQYF
TGTGCCAGCAGCTTACCCAAGTCCCGGGACAGGGAAGCGGGGGGCTACGAGCAGTACTTC
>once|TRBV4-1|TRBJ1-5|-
CASSQVGQGKGNQPQHF
TGCGCCAGCAGCCAAGTAGGGCAGGGTAAGGGCAATCAGCCCCAGCATTTT
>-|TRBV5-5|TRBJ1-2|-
CASSLIPGKEGIGYGYTF
TGTGCCAGCAGCTTGATCCCGGGAAAGGAAGGAATTGGCTATGGCTACACCTTC
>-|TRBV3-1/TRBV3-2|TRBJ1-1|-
CASSQFNEAFF
TGTGCCAGCAGCCAATTCAATGAAGCTTTCTTT
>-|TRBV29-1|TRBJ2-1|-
CSVGGRTYNEQFF
TGCAGCGTGGGAGGCAGGACTTACAATGAGCAGTTCTTC
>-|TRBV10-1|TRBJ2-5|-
CASRWAAQETQYF
TGCGCCAGCAGATGGGCAGCCCAAGAGACCCAGTACTTC
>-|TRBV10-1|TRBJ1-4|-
CASSESPGDEKLFF
TGCGCCAGCAGTGAGTCGCCAGGGGATGAAAAACTGTTTTTT
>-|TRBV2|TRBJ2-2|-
CASITGPNTGELFF
TGTGCCAGCATTACAGGACCCAACACCGGGGAGCTGTTTTTT
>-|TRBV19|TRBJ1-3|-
CASHRDATGNTIYF
TGTGCCAGTCACAGGGATGCGACTGGAAACACCATATATTTT
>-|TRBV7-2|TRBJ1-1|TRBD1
CASSLVDRVTEAFF
TGTGCCAGCAGCTTAGTGGACAGGGTAACTGAAGCTTTCTTT
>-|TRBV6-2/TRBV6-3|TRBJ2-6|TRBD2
CASSYSGGRATGANVLTF
TGTGCCAGCAGTTACTCTGGCGGGAGGGCCACTGGGGCCAACGTCCTGACTTTC
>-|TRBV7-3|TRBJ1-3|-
CASSPMGPAGNTIYF
TGTGCCAGCAGCCCTATGGGGCCGGCAGGAAACACCATATATTTT
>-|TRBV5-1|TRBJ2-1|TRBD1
CASSPRPSGQVYNEQFF
TGCGCCAGCAGCCCCCGGCCTTCGGGACAGGTGTACAATGAGCAGTTCTTC
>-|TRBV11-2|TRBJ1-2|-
CASSPRDRVSDGYTF
TGTGCCAGCAGCCCGCGTGACCGTGTATCTGATGGCTACACCTTC
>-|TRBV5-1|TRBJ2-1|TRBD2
CASSLDVAGFDEQFF
TGCGCCAGCAGCTTGGACGTAGCGGGATTTGACGAGCAGTTCTTC
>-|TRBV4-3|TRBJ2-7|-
CASSHLSGPAYEQYF
TGCGCCAGCAGCCACCTTTCGGGTCCCGCCTACGAGCAGTACTTC
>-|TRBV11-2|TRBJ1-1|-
CASRREPTVITEAFF
TGTGCCAGCAGGAGAGAGCCGACAGTAATCACTGAAGCTTTCTTT
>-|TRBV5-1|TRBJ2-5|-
CASSLDVGGAGTQYF
TGCGCCAGCAGCTTGGATGTGGGGGGAGCAGGGACCCAGTACTTC
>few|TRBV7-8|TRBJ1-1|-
CASSFHLAPGTEAFF
TGTGCCAGCAGTTTCCATCTGGCGCCGGGCACTGAAGCTTTCTTT
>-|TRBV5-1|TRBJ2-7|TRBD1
CASSLAQGGLYEQYF
TGCGCCAGCAGCTTGGCACAGGGGGGCCTCTACGAGCAGTACTTC
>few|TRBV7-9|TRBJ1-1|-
CASNERTSEAFF
TGTGCCAGCAACGAGAGGACGTCTGAAGCTTTCTTT
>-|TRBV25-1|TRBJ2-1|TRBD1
CASGDRGSHEQFF
TGTGCCAGCGGGGACAGGGGGTCACATGAGCAGTTCTTC